This T cell receptor (beta chain) is drawn from a study of cytomegalovirus exposure and HLA in healthy donors. General study findings and limits: Subsequent analysis showed first-cohort TCR clusters tending to co-occur in approximately 120 validation repertoires. Cytomegalovirus-associated status was assigned to more than 150 TCR beta chains. The dataset shows that most TCR sequences were rare, while some public TCRs occurred in many donors.

Concerning this clone itself: The antigen remains undetermined. This sample also contains other DNA sequences that code for the same CDR3.

This CDR3 is built from 14 residues. Germline values: CDR1 LNHDA, CDR2 SQIVND (reference sequence). V was clipped by 1 base and J by 0 bases, with 6 bases between them. The donors were in the roughly 110-subject validation cohort; that cohort was separate from the approximately 670-subject first cohort. Produced via immunoSEQ multiplex PCR; TCRdb's table is partial and in-frame only. This sample has 150,000 to 200,000 clones, with about 87% found just once. This receptor was obtained from a woman younger than 45 in good health and CMV-seronegative. Sequenced input: PBMCs. The chain has TRBV19 and TRBJ1-1; D may be TRBD1 (6 bases). The CDR3 loop reads CASSIGQVNTEAFF. In DNA, the CDR3 is TGTGCCAGTAGTATAGGACAGGTGAACACTGAAGCTTTCTTT.